The entry that follows covers one T cell receptor (beta chain) sequence. This sample is drawn from a study of T cells expressing NK-cell markers. 5'RACE template switching with UMIs produced the TCR beta cDNA. TCRdb reprocessed the 5' RACE reads and stores each CDR3 protein as one record, lacking DNA. This repertoire comprises about 370,000 distinct CDR3 sequences; its ten largest clones make up roughly 10%. The CDR3 contains 14 residues. Germline assignment: CDR1 SQVTM and CDR2 ANQGSEA. The TCR sequence derives from a woman aged 45-65 years in good health. J is TRBJ2-1 and V is TRBV29-1; TCRdb's assignment of TRBD1 cannot be checked, as there is no DNA. What was sequenced was blood T cells: a sorted CD56 or NKG2C T cell subset, CD4+ or CD8+ T cells, or bulk PBMC T cells (not recorded which). The CDR3 here is CSVVWSGGYNEQFF.